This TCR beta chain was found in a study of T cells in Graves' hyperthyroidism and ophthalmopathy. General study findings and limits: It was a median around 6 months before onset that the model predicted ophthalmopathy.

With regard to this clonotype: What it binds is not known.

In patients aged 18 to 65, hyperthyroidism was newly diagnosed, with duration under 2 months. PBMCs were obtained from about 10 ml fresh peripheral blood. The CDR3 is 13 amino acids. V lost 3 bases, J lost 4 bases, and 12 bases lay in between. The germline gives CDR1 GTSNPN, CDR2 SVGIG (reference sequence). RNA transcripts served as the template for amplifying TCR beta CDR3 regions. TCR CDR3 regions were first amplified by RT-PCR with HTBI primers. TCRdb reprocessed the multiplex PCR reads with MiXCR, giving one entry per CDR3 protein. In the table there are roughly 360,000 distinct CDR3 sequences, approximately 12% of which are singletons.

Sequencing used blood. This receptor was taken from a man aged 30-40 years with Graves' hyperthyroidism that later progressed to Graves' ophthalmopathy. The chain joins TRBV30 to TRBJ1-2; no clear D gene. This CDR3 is CAWRITGFYGYTF. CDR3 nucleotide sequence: TGTGCCTGGAGGATAACCGGTTTCTATGGCTACACCTTC.